This is a list of T cell receptor beta chains from one sample in a study of control samples from healthy donors and cancer patients. The repertoire was sequenced with immunoSEQ multiplex PCR; TCRdb's copy has only in-frame clones and lacks some. The sample holds roughly 86,000 clones, roughly 93% seen once. The sample was blood. Every receptor here comes from a woman aged 25 to 45 in good health. Both conserved end residues are part of each CDR3. The order of the fields is clone size, D gene, V gene, J gene, CDR3 protein, CDR3 DNA. The D gene is left open where the match is weak. The size entry is marked missing in some rows and otherwise reads once, few, many or a size class.

NA	NA	TRBV12-3/TRBV12-4	TRBJ1-4	CASSWEGKLFF	TGTGCCAGCAGTTGGGAGGGAAAACTGTTTTTT
NA	TRBD1	TRBV6-6	TRBJ1-2	CASSYQQGTYGYTF	TGTGCCAGCAGTTATCAACAGGGGACCTATGGCTACACCTTC
NA	TRBD2	TRBV19	TRBJ2-7	CASSRLAGGDYEQYF	TGTGCCAGTAGTAGGTTGGCGGGAGGGGACTACGAGCAGTACTTC
NA	NA	TRBV6-5	TRBJ1-1	CASRDPFGVTEAFF	TGTGCCAGCAGGGACCCTTTCGGGGTCACTGAAGCTTTCTTT
NA	NA	TRBV2	TRBJ1-5	CASRVGTGENQPQHF	TGTGCCAGCAGGGTCGGGACGGGAGAAAATCAGCCCCAGCATTTT
NA	TRBD1	TRBV3-1/TRBV3-2	TRBJ2-7	CASSGRTGKSYEQYF	TGTGCCAGCAGCGGGCGGACAGGGAAATCCTACGAGCAGTACTTC
NA	NA	TRBV4-1	TRBJ2-7	CASSQDSPWGEQYF	TGCGCCAGCAGCCAAGATTCCCCATGGGGCGAGCAGTACTTC
NA	TRBD2	TRBV7-8	TRBJ2-7	CASSTTSGSSYEQYF	TGTGCCAGCAGCACCACTAGCGGGAGCTCCTACGAGCAGTACTTC
NA	NA	TRBV6-5	TRBJ2-1	CASGGRTGDYNEQFF	TGTGCCAGCGGGGGTCGGACTGGTGACTACAATGAGCAGTTCTTC
NA	TRBD2	TRBV6-1	TRBJ2-1	CASSERLWAGGRDEQFF	TGTGCCAGCAGTGAACGGTTGTGGGCGGGGGGGAGAGATGAGCAGTTCTTC
NA	TRBD1	TRBV27	TRBJ1-6	CASSSLTGGSPLHF	TGTGCCAGCAGTTCCTTGACAGGGGGCTCACCCCTCCACTTT
NA	NA	TRBV7-2	TRBJ1-1	CASSFQNTEAFF	TGTGCCAGCAGCTTCCAGAACACTGAAGCTTTCTTT
NA	NA	TRBV5-1	TRBJ2-7	CASSPESSYEQYF	TGCGCCAGCAGCCCCGAAAGCTCCTACGAGCAGTACTTC
NA	NA	TRBV5-1	TRBJ2-7	CASSPVLTGTATYEQYF	TGCGCCAGCAGCCCCGTCCTAACCGGGACGGCTACCTACGAGCAGTACTTC
NA	NA	TRBV7-8	TRBJ1-1	CASSLKIEGSRILNTEAFF	TGTGCCAGCAGCTTAAAGATCGAAGGGTCTCGGATATTGAACACTGAAGCTTTCTTT
NA	NA	TRBV2	TRBJ2-5	CASFRRGYQETQYF	TGTGCCAGCTTCCGACGGGGGTACCAAGAGACCCAGTACTTC
few	NA	TRBV19	TRBJ1-1	CASSATRGNTEAFF	TGTGCCAGTAGTGCAACCAGGGGAAACACTGAAGCTTTCTTT